This TCR beta chain comes out of a study of OX40 agonist ivuxolimab in advanced cancers. Across the whole study: A mean age of approximately 60 years, range about 20 to 85, was recorded, and 70% to 85% were male. Study observations and caveats: Both CD4+ and CD8+ T cell populations in blood had undergone clonal expansion by week 6 at 0.1 to 3.0 mg/kg. Clonal expansion in partial responders at 0.1-3.0 mg/kg ranked among the lowest.

Here immunoSEQ multiplex PCR was the method, and the copy in TCRdb shows in-frame clones only, minus some. This table has tens of thousands of clones, about nine tenths appearing once. This CDR3 comprises 14 residues. Germline CDR1 is SEHNR and CDR2 is FQNEAQ (reference sequence). V was shortened by 4 bases and J by 0 bases, with 8 bases between the two germline ends. The table lists this clone with a count of one. Its matching antigen is unknown. This receptor was taken from an adult with an advanced solid tumor such as melanoma, head and neck, liver or kidney cancer. The chain combines TRBV7-9 with TRBJ2-3; unclear D gene. Sample: CD4+ or CD8+ T cells sorted from blood, taken in a trial of the OX40 agonist ivuxolimab. The CDR3 DNA is TGTGCCAGCAGCTGGGCAGCTAGCACAGATACGCAGTATTTT. Its protein is CASSWAASTDTQYF.